The sequence of this T cell receptor (beta chain) was determined in a study of CXCR3-negative and CXCR3-positive naive CD8 T cells. This CDR3 is 14 amino acids long. CDR1 is SEHNR and CDR2 is FQNEAQ in the germline V gene (reference sequence). In the case of this clonotype: The antigen remains unidentified.

General study findings and limits: The study found that naive CXCR3-negative and CXCR3-positive cells shared TRBV-TRBJ usage, while memory cells differed. Diversity ran similarly high across both naive subsets but far lower in memory CD8+ cells.

Triplicate sorting captured 300,000 to 350,000 cells each from every CD8+ T cell subset. Naive CD8+ T cells displayed a CD45RO-CCR7+CD27+CD95- phenotype. All TRB cDNA libraries came from 5' RACE performed with UMI labels. One entry per CDR3 protein, without DNA, is what TCRdb gives after re-calling the 5' RACE reads. The table gives about 130,000 distinct CDR3 sequences; the top ten clones make up roughly 0.29% of it. The clonotype originates from a human donor in good health. Some clones in this sample may be carry-over from other donors' samples. This chain joins TRBV7-9 and TRBJ2-5; checking the TCRdb D call of TRBD1 is not possible without DNA. Source material: naive CXCR3- CD8+ T cells from blood. Subset of the sample: CD45RO-CCR7+CD27+CD95- naive CD8+ T cells lacking CXCR3 (TNR3-). The CDR3 spells CASSPISKGETQYF.